This TCR beta chain was sequenced in a study of blood T cell repertoires in COVID-19. On the study more broadly: Acute-phase and convalescent COVID-19 samples originated in the United States, Italy and Spain. T cells, B-cell-depleted T cells, or PBMCs provided the cDNA or gDNA that served as material.

This CDR3 comprises 15 residues. V was clipped by 6 bases and J by 7 bases, with 18 bases between them. Looked up from germline, CDR1 is LNHDA and CDR2 is SQIVND (reference sequence). Original handling: Estimation of nucleated cell counts was performed using reference gene primer amplification. Generated by immunoSEQ multiplex PCR, the TCRdb table keeps only in-frame clones and is missing some. The V and J calls and clone size were taken over from that table, and D and trimming were inferred from the DNA. Here the sample spans about 36,000 clones, around four fifths being singletons. J is TRBJ1-4 and V is TRBV19; possible D gene TRBD1, 5 bases. Material: peripheral blood. This TCR was recovered from a human donor in a cohort sampled during active COVID-19. In DNA form, the CDR3 reads TGTGCCAGTAGAATGAGCGGGACCCGAAGTGAAAAACTGTTTTTT. It yields the protein CASRMSGTRSEKLFF.